The next 27 T cell receptor beta chains were all read from a single sample in a study of a mutant IDH1 vaccine in newly diagnosed glioma. Assay used: immunoSEQ multiplex PCR; TCRdb lists only in-frame clones, some missing. The sample yields roughly 49,000 clones, 85% to 95% seen once. No antigen is known for these receptors. Time point indicated: week 35, safety follow-up. The vaccine gave 300 ug of a 20-mer mutant IDH1 peptide subcutaneously per dose. The specimen comprised PBMCs, sampled from a glioma patient whose treatment included an IDH1 peptide vaccine. The origin of the receptors is a man aged 50 or older with glioma.

This chain links TRBV28 with TRBJ2-7, with 7 nucleotides matching TRBD1. Germline lookup yields CDR1 MDHEN and CDR2 SYDVKM. There are 14 residues in the CDR3. V lost 4 bases and J lost 6; bases outside the gene matches: 9. CDR3 bases: TGTGCCAGCAGTTCTCCACAGGGGTACGCCGAGCAGTACTTC. Translation gives CASSSPQGYAEQYF.

This chain joins TRBV4-2 and TRBJ1-1, with D unresolved. Trimming removed 1 base from V and 4 bases from J, with 4 bases in between. The V gene's germline CDR1 is LGHNA and CDR2 YNFKEQ. The CDR3 is made up of 12 amino acids. The CDR3 region is CASSQVSTEAFF. The CDR3 coding sequence is TGTGCCAGCAGCCAAGTTTCCACTGAAGCTTTCTTT.

This sequence joins TRBV28 and TRBJ2-5; 8 bases are shared with TRBD2. With 4 bases clipped from V and 5 bases from J, the junction kept 9 bases outside the gene matches. CDR3 length: 15 residues. Germline V lookup: CDR1 MDHEN, CDR2 SYDVKM. Here the CDR3 reads CASSSPGLGRETQYF. In DNA form, the CDR3 reads TGTGCCAGCAGTTCCCCGGGACTAGGCCGGGAGACCCAGTACTTC.

The chain has TRBV7-9 and TRBJ1-6, with TRBD1 as a possible D gene (5 bases). The CDR3 covers 12 residues. Germline V gene sequence: CDR1 SEHNR, CDR2 FQNEAQ (reference sequence). V dropped 4 bases and J dropped 10 bases, with 8 bases sitting between them. The CDR3 region is CASSSGPSPLHF. The CDR3 coding sequence is TGTGCCAGCAGCTCAGGGCCGTCACCCCTCCACTTT.

V and J are TRBV9 and TRBJ1-2, with D possibly TRBD1 on 5 matching bases. V was shortened by 4 bases and J by 8 bases, with 9 bases between the two germline ends. The germline gives CDR1 SGDLS, CDR2 YYNGEE. This CDR3 has 11 residues. The chain's CDR3 is CASSSRDGYTF. The CDR3 coding sequence is TGTGCCAGCAGCTCTCGGGACGGCTACACCTTC.

V gene TRBV5-1 combines with J gene TRBJ2-3; 8 bases fit TRBD2. Germline-derived CDR1 and CDR2 are SGHRS and YFSETQ. Trimming at V came to 0 bases and at J to 4 bases, leaving 7 bases not matched to a gene. CDR3 length: 16 residues. DNA of the CDR3: TGCGCCAGCAGCTTGGTGGGTAGCGGGATCTCAGATACGCAGTATTTT. Translating it yields CASSLVGSGISDTQYF.

The J gene is TRBJ2-7, the V gene TRBV19, with D uncertain. V was clipped by 5 bases and J by 4 bases, with 9 bases between them. Germline V gene sequence: CDR1 LNHDA, CDR2 SQIVND (reference sequence). This CDR3 is built from 12 residues. CDR3 DNA: TGTGCCAGTAGTCATTTGGGTTACGAGCAGTACTTC. It specifies CASSHLGYEQYF.

The V call is TRBV18, the J call TRBJ2-5, with TRBD1 matching over 8 bases. The CDR3 sequence is 16 residues long. J lost 5 bases, V lost 1 base, and 9 bases had no gene match. The V gene's germline CDR1 is KGHSH and CDR2 LQKENI. CDR3 bases: TGTGCCAGCTCACCACGGCACGACAGGGGAGGCGAGACCCAGTACTTC. It codes for CASSPRHDRGGETQYF.

This clone showed up just a few times. This chain uses TRBV7-9 with TRBJ2-7; TRBD2 aligns across 7 bases. The germline V gene encodes CDR1 SEHNR and CDR2 FQNEAQ (reference sequence). The CDR3 is 15 amino acids. V gave up 3 bases and J gave up 4 bases; unmatched junction bases: 9. The CDR3 DNA reads as TGTGCCAGCAGCTTTATGATGGCTAGCGGATACGAGCAGTACTTC. This sequence encodes CASSFMMASGYEQYF.

The chain uses TRBV28 and TRBJ1-2; TRBD1 is a possible D gene (5 bases). The V gene's germline CDR1 is MDHEN and CDR2 SYDVKM. The CDR3 has 13 amino acids. With 3 bases removed from V and 4 bases from J, the gap between germline ends came to 9 bases. The CDR3 region is CASSLGDVYGYTF. CDR3 bases: TGTGCCAGCAGTTTGGGGGACGTCTATGGCTACACCTTC.

The chain links TRBV2 to TRBJ2-5; possibly TRBD1 for D (6 bases). This CDR3 has 16 amino acids. Germline-derived CDR1 and CDR2 are SNHLY and FYNNEI. The V gene lost 6 bases and the J gene lost 2 bases, with 19 bases spanning the gap. The CDR3, as DNA: TGTGCCAGCAGGAGATTTCGGGACACCAGACAAGAGACCCAGTACTTC. Its translation: CASRRFRDTRQETQYF. Variable domain in full (rest from reference TRBV2 and TRBJ2-5): EPEVTQTPSHQVTQMGQEVILRCVPISNHLYFYWYRQILGQKVEFLVSFYNNEISEKSEIFDDQFSVERPDGSNFTLKIRSTKLEDSAMYFCASRRFRDTRQETQYFGPGTRLLVL.

The chain joins TRBV7-8 to TRBJ2-5; 10 bases are shared with TRBD2. Looked up from germline, CDR1 is SGHVS and CDR2 is FQNEAQ. J lost 5 bases, V lost 7 bases, and 10 bases had no gene match. This CDR3 contains 15 residues. Here the CDR3 DNA reads TGTGCCAGCACAGTGCTTAGCGGGAGGACTGAGACCCAGTACTTC. This gives the protein CASTVLSGRTETQYF. Together with reference TRBV7-8 and TRBJ2-5, the CDR3 gives the full variable domain: GAGVSQSPRYKVAKRGQDVALRCDPISGHVSLFWYQQALGQGPEFLTYFQNEAQLDKSGLPSDRFFAERPEGSVSTLKIQRTQQEDSAVYLCASTVLSGRTETQYFGPGTRLLVL.

The chain recombines TRBV2 with TRBJ2-1; perhaps TRBD1 as D (5 bases). The germline CDR1 and CDR2 sequences are SNHLY and FYNNEI. V was pared by 3 bases and J by 9 bases, with 18 bases between. The CDR3 covers 15 residues. The DNA of the CDR3 is TGTGCCAGCAGTGAGGAGTTAGCCTCGCAGGGTGAGCAGTTCTTC. This translates into CASSEELASQGEQFF.

The chain recombines TRBV5-6 with TRBJ2-7, with TRBD2 matching 8 bases. The CDR3 consists of 13 residues. Per the germline V gene, CDR1 is SGHDT and CDR2 is YYEEEE. V lost 6 bases and J lost 7; bases outside the gene matches: 9. The CDR3 coding sequence is TGTGCCAGCACCAGGACTAGCTGGAGGGAGCAGTACTTC. Residues: CASTRTSWREQYF.

The chain joins TRBV28 to TRBJ1-1; 8 nucleotides line up with TRBD1. V shed 3 bases, J shed 4 bases, and the junction held 4 bases outside the gene matches. The germline CDR1 and CDR2 sequences are MDHEN and SYDVKM. The CDR3 extends over 14 amino acids. CDR3 bases: TGTGCCAGCAGTTTCGGACAGGGAGGCACTGAAGCTTTCTTT. Translated: CASSFGQGGTEAFF.

This clone was seen a single time. The chain is built from TRBV7-2 and TRBJ2-7; 8 bases are a match to TRBD2. This CDR3 is built from 15 residues. V shed 5 bases and J 6 bases; nucleotides not matched to a gene: 12. The V gene's germline CDR1 is SGHTA and CDR2 FQGNSA. CDR3 nucleotide sequence: TGTGCCAGCAGCCCTATCACTAGCGGTCCTACCGAGCAGTACTTC. As protein: CASSPITSGPTEQYF.

V gene TRBV20-1 combines with J gene TRBJ1-2, with a possible D match to TRBD1 (6 bases). Germline V CDR1 and CDR2: DFQATT, SNEGSKA (reference sequence). The CDR3 runs to 11 residues. V was shortened by 5 bases and J by 7 bases, with 11 bases between the two germline ends. The CDR3 is CSAHGGSGYTF. The CDR3 DNA is TGCAGTGCTCACGGGGGCAGTGGCTACACCTTC.

V is TRBV6-1 and J is TRBJ2-6; D gene uncertain. CDR3 length: 15 amino acids. Trimming cost V 4 bases and J 0 bases, with 7 bases left between them. Germline V CDR1 and CDR2: MNHNS, SASEGT. The CDR3 protein is CASSGRASGANVLTF. The DNA for the CDR3 is TGTGCCAGCAGTGGGAGAGCCTCTGGGGCCAACGTCCTGACTTTC.

V usage is TRBV27 and J usage is TRBJ2-7, with D hard to call. Germline V CDR1 and CDR2: MNHEY, SMNVEV (reference sequence). V was cut by 6 bases and J by 4 bases, with 10 bases left in between. The CDR3 is made up of 12 amino acids. CDR3: CASRSSLYEQYF. In DNA, the CDR3 is TGTGCCAGCAGATCAAGCTTGTACGAGCAGTACTTC.

This clone was detected once. The chain links TRBV19 to TRBJ1-1, with D possibly matching TRBD1 (5 bases). Germline CDR1 LNHDA, CDR2 SQIVND (reference sequence). V shed 7 bases and J shed 4 bases, with 16 bases lying between them. This CDR3 is built from 14 residues. The CDR3 reads CASIEGRFGTEAFF. The CDR3 DNA is TGTGCCAGTATCGAGGGGCGATTTGGCACTGAAGCTTTCTTT. Using reference TRBV19 and TRBJ1-1 for the parts outside the CDR3, the full variable domain is DGGITQSPKYLFRKEGQNVTLSCEQNLNHDAMYWYRQDPGQGLRLIYYSQIVNDFQKGDIAEGYSVSREKKESFPLTVTSAQKNPTAFYLCASIEGRFGTEAFFGQGTRLTVV.

J is TRBJ2-5 and V is TRBV2; D is perhaps TRBD1 (5 bases). Trimming cost V 4 bases and J 6 bases, with 15 bases left between them. Germline CDR1 is SNHLY and CDR2 is FYNNEI. This CDR3 has 14 amino acids. The CDR3 is CASSAGRAEKTQYF. CDR3 in DNA: TGTGCCAGCAGTGCAGGCAGGGCCGAAAAGACCCAGTACTTC.

The chain is built from TRBV4-3 and TRBJ2-1, with D possibly matching TRBD1 (6 bases). The CDR3 loop spans 16 amino acids. Germline V gene lookup returns CDR1 LGHNA and CDR2 YSLEER. V dropped 1 base and J dropped 9 bases, with 19 bases sitting between them. CDR3 sequence (DNA): TGCGCCAGCAGCCAAGCTCCAGGGGCCACCACGGGTGAGCAGTTCTTC. Encoded protein: CASSQAPGATTGEQFF.

The rearrangement uses TRBV18 and TRBJ1-4; D not certain. The CDR3 contains 15 residues. CDR1 is KGHSH and CDR2 is LQKENI in the germline V gene. Trimming removed 3 bases at V and 4 bases at J, with 12 bases between. The CDR3 DNA reads as TGTGCCAGCTCACCGGCGAGGGCCGTTAATGAAAAACTGTTTTTT. Translating gives CASSPARAVNEKLFF.

The chain has TRBV7-3 and TRBJ1-6, with D uncertain. CDR1 is SGHTA, CDR2 FQGTGA, per germline. Trimming took 3 bases from V and 4 from J, leaving 10 bases between them. This CDR3 comprises 15 residues. The CDR3 region is CASSLKGSYNSPLHF. The CDR3 nucleotides read TGTGCCAGCAGCTTGAAAGGGTCTTATAATTCACCCCTCCACTTT.

This chain joins TRBV5-6 and TRBJ2-1; unclear D gene. The length of the CDR3 is 11 residues. Germline CDR1 is SGHDT and CDR2 is YYEEEE. V lost 3 bases to trimming and J lost 10 bases, with 8 bases between them. CDR3 bases: TGTGCCAGCAGCTACGAAGACGAGCAGTTCTTC. As protein: CASSYEDEQFF.

The count of this clone is one. Other DNA variants within this sample encode the same CDR3. The chain employs TRBV5-1 and TRBJ2-7, with 8 nucleotides matching TRBD1. Germline CDR1 and CDR2: SGHRS and YFSETQ. V was clipped by 4 bases and J by 2 bases; unmatched bases: 2. The CDR3 runs 13 residues. The CDR3 sequence: CASSLDRAYEQYF. The CDR3, as DNA: TGCGCCAGCAGCCTGGACAGGGCCTACGAGCAGTACTTC.

The chain carries TRBV5-1 and TRBJ2-1; 8 bases align to TRBD1. In germline, CDR1 is SGHRS, CDR2 YFSETQ. The CDR3 is made up of 16 amino acids. Trimming cost V 5 bases and J 2 bases; bases outside gene matches: 9. CDR3 sequence (DNA): TGCGCCAGCAGTTCAGGCAGGGGGCTGACCTACAATGAGCAGTTCTTC. Encoded protein: CASSSGRGLTYNEQFF.